Following are 32 T cell receptor beta chains from one sample sequenced in a study of blood T cell repertoires in COVID-19. TCRdb's table, derived via immunoSEQ multiplex PCR, lists solely in-frame clones and lacks some. The table has 200,000 or so clones, roughly 88% seen once. The sample consisted of PBMCs or T cells enriched from blood (not recorded which). The receptors stem from a woman aged 25 to 39 who had been exposed to COVID-19.

This clone was counted between two and nine times. The gene calls are TRBV7-3 and TRBJ2-5, with 7 bases aligning to TRBD2. CDR3 size: 14 residues. The V segment lost 3 bases and the J segment 4 bases; nucleotides outside the gene matches: 5. Germline V gene sequence: CDR1 SGHTA, CDR2 FQGTGA. CDR3 coding DNA: TGTGCCAGCAGCTTGGTGGGAGGGATAGAGACCCAGTACTTC. As protein: CASSLVGGIETQYF.

CDR3 in DNA: TGTGCCAGCAGTGAAAGGAGGGTCCCGACAGGGGTGATGGGCAATCAGCCCCAGCATTTT. It encodes CASSERRVPTGVMGNQPQHF. The genes are TRBV6-1 and TRBJ1-5, with 8 bases lining up with TRBD1. The CDR3 has 20 amino acids. With 2 bases clipped from V and 2 bases from J, the junction kept 17 bases outside the gene matches. Germline V CDR1 and CDR2: MNHNS, SASEGT.

Points on this clone: At one boundary the junction diverges from the germline segment, which might be a read error. The CDR3 nucleotides read TGTGCCAGCAGCTTATCAGGACAGAACTATGACTACACCTTC. As protein: CASSLSGQNYDYTF. This rearrangement joins TRBV7-9 to TRBJ1-2; D may be TRBD1 (6 bases). The V gene's germline CDR1 is SEHNR and CDR2 FQNEAQ (reference sequence). The length of the CDR3 is 14 residues.

This clone showed up just once. The chain combines TRBV5-5 with TRBJ2-2; 14 bases align to TRBD2. The germline V gene encodes CDR1 SGHKS and CDR2 YYEKEE (reference sequence). The CDR3 extends over 16 amino acids. After removal of 4 bases from V and 5 bases from J, the junction contained 4 bases not matched to a gene. The CDR3 nucleotides are TGTGCCAGCAGCCTTAGACTAGCGGGAGGGACCGGGGAGCTGTTTTTT. It specifies CASSLRLAGGTGELFF.

This clone was seen once. The J gene is TRBJ1-6, the V gene TRBV2; D ambiguous. V dropped 4 bases and J dropped 5 bases, with 9 bases sitting between them. CDR1 is SNHLY and CDR2 is FYNNEI in the germline V gene. This CDR3 contains 14 residues. For the CDR3, the DNA is TGTGCCAGCAGTGTCGGGGAGGATAATTCACCCCTCCACTTT. Its protein product is CASSVGEDNSPLHF.

The V call is TRBV7-3, the J call TRBJ2-2; no firm D call. Per the germline V gene, CDR1 is SGHTA and CDR2 is FQGTGA. The CDR3 loop spans 15 amino acids. V lost 1 base to trimming and J lost 3 bases, with 9 bases between them. The CDR3 loop reads CASSLNPEYTGELFF. Written as DNA, the CDR3 is TGTGCCAGCAGCTTAAATCCTGAGTACACCGGGGAGCTGTTTTTT.

The chain uses TRBV4-1 and TRBJ1-1; 7 bases fit TRBD1. The CDR3 has 14 amino acids. Trimming removed 3 bases from V and 4 bases from J; junction bases left unmatched: 5. Germline assignment: CDR1 MGHRA and CDR2 YSYEKL. CDR3 sequence (DNA): TGCGCCAGCAGCCAGAGAGACAGGGTCACTGAAGCTTTCTTT. Amino acid sequence: CASSQRDRVTEAFF.

The chain carries TRBV5-4 and TRBJ1-2; D is possibly TRBD1 (6 bases). Germline CDR1 reads SGHNT; CDR2 reads YYREEE (reference sequence). V was shortened by 3 bases and J by 6 bases, with 21 bases between the two germline ends. The CDR3 has 16 residues. The CDR3 bases are TGTGCCAGCAGCTCGCTAACGGACAGCGGAATCGATGGCTACACCTTC. It translates to CASSSLTDSGIDGYTF. Filled out from reference TRBV5-4 and TRBJ1-2, the complete variable domain reads ETGVTQSPTHLIKTRGQQVTLRCSSQSGHNTVSWYQQALGQGPQFIFQYYREEENGRGNFPPRFSGLQFPNYSSELNVNALELDDSALYLCASSSLTDSGIDGYTFGSGTRLTVV.

The CDR3 nucleotides read TGTGCCAGCAGCCCGATACGGGAAGAGACCCAGTACTTC. This codes for CASSPIREETQYF. The chain carries TRBV11-2 and TRBJ2-5; D is unresolved. Germline CDR1 reads SGHAT; CDR2 reads FQNNGV. The CDR3 spans 13 residues. Trimming took off 5 bases at V and 3 bases at J, with 10 bases between the two ends.

The chain is built from TRBV29-1 and TRBJ1-2; D call uncertain. The CDR3 spans 11 residues. V shed 6 bases and J shed 4 bases, with 9 bases lying between them. The germline V gene encodes CDR1 SQVTM and CDR2 ANQGSEA. CDR3 DNA sequence: TGCAGCGTCTACGAGGGCTATGGCTACACCTTC. This codes for CSVYEGYGYTF.

The genes are TRBV2 and TRBJ2-5; D is uncertain. The CDR3 consists of 14 residues. Germline CDR1 SNHLY, CDR2 FYNNEI. Trimming took 2 bases from V and 2 from J, leaving 9 bases between them. Written as DNA, the CDR3 is TGTGCCAGCAGTGAAATGGGCAGACAAGAGACCCAGTACTTC. It translates to CASSEMGRQETQYF.

This rearrangement joins TRBV5-8 to TRBJ2-1, with D perhaps matching TRBD1 (6 bases). V was trimmed by 4 bases and J by 8 bases, leaving 16 bases between them. The CDR3 length is 14 residues. CDR1 SGHTS and CDR2 YDEGEE come from the germline V gene. The CDR3 region has the DNA TGTGCCAGCAGCCGTCCGACCCAGGGGTATGAGCAGTTCTTC. Protein sequence: CASSRPTQGYEQFF.

The gene calls are TRBV6-5 and TRBJ2-7; D remains ambiguous. Trimming took off 0 bases at V and 0 bases at J, with 9 bases between the two ends. The CDR3 is made up of 15 amino acids. Germline V gene lookup returns CDR1 MNHEY and CDR2 SVGAGI. CDR3 bases: TGTGCCAGCAGTTACTCGAATCCGAGCTCCTACGAGCAGTACTTC. Translated, it gives CASSYSNPSSYEQYF.

This clone was found a few times. This chain joins TRBV5-1 and TRBJ2-7, with 7 nucleotides matching TRBD2. The CDR3 extends over 16 amino acids. CDR1 is SGHRS and CDR2 is YFSETQ in the germline V gene. V gave up 3 bases and J gave up 5 bases; unmatched junction bases: 14. The CDR3 sequence is CASSSFWGRANDEQYF. For the CDR3, the DNA is TGCGCCAGCAGCTCGTTTTGGGGGAGGGCCAACGACGAGCAGTACTTC.

CDR3 DNA sequence: TGTGCCAGCTCACCACCGGACAGGGGTGTATCTAACTATGGCTACACCTTC. Encoded protein: CASSPPDRGVSNYGYTF. The V call is TRBV18, the J call TRBJ1-2; TRBD1 matches at 9 bases. Germline V gene data show CDR1 as KGHSH and CDR2 as LQKENI. There are 17 residues in the CDR3. V lost 0 bases, J lost 0 bases, and 5 bases stayed unmatched.

V usage is TRBV11-3 and J usage is TRBJ1-1; D perhaps matches TRBD1 (6 bases). Trimming cost V 5 bases and J 1 base, with 8 bases left between them. Germline V CDR1 and CDR2: SGHNT, YENEEA. The CDR3 runs 13 residues. The CDR3 nucleotides read TGTGCCAGCAGCGAGACAGGGAACACTGAAGCTTTCTTT. Protein: CASSETGNTEAFF.

The genes are TRBV2 and TRBJ2-1, with 7 nucleotides matching TRBD2. CDR1 and CDR2 from the germline V gene are SNHLY and FYNNEI. V was pared by 5 bases and J by 4 bases, with 5 bases of the junction left unmatched. This CDR3 region has 14 residues. CDR3 nucleotide sequence: TGTGCCAGCAGTACGGGACTATCGTACAATGAGCAGTTCTTC. Its translation: CASSTGLSYNEQFF.

This clone was seen just once. The chain employs TRBV5-6 and TRBJ2-7, with 8 positions matching TRBD1. The CDR3 length is 15 residues. CDR1 is SGHDT and CDR2 is YYEEEE in the germline V gene. V was clipped by 2 bases and J by 3 bases; unmatched bases: 7. CDR3 in DNA: TGTGCCAGCAGCTTTGGGACAGGAATTTTCTACGAGCAGTACTTC. Protein sequence: CASSFGTGIFYEQYF.

This chain uses TRBV29-1 with TRBJ2-3; tentatively, D is TRBD2 (5 bases). Trimming removed 6 bases at V and 4 bases at J, with 11 bases between. Germline lookup yields CDR1 SQVTM and CDR2 ANQGSEA. This CDR3 has 12 residues. Here the CDR3 DNA reads TGCAGCGTGTCGGACGGGGCAGATACGCAGTATTTT. As protein: CSVSDGADTQYF.

The chain couples TRBV6-5 to TRBJ1-2, with 7 bases identical to TRBD1. Germline V gene lookup returns CDR1 MNHEY and CDR2 SVGAGI. Losses at the gene ends were 6 bases for V and 5 bases for J; bases not matched to a gene: 9. This CDR3 has 14 amino acids. CDR3 DNA: TGTGCCAGCAGCCGGGACAGTGGACGGTATGGCTACACCTTC. Translation gives CASSRDSGRYGYTF.

The chain joins TRBV10-1 to TRBJ2-7; tentative D call: TRBD2 (6 bases). V was cut by 4 bases and J by 3 bases, with 10 bases left in between. In germline, CDR1 is WNHNN, CDR2 SYGVQD (reference sequence). CDR3 size: 13 residues. The DNA of the CDR3 is TGCGCCAGCAGTGGGAGCGGGCGCTACGAGCAGTACTTC. It encodes CASSGSGRYEQYF.

This clone was observed a handful of times. The chain couples TRBV3-1 (or the pseudogene TRBV3-2) to TRBJ2-1, with TRBD2 identical over 14 bases. Germline CDR1 and CDR2: LGHDT and YNNKEL (reference sequence). V lost 3 bases and J lost 12; bases outside the gene matches: 13. The CDR3 runs 17 residues. As DNA, the CDR3 is TGTGCCAGCAGCCACCCGGGACTAGCGGGAGTCGTCAACGGGCAGTTCTTC. As protein: CASSHPGLAGVVNGQFF.

V is TRBV25-1 and J is TRBJ1-1, with D tentatively TRBD1 (6 bases). CDR1 and CDR2 (germline): MGHDK, SYGVNS. The V and J ends lost 2 bases and 8 bases respectively, with 6 bases between them. The CDR3 runs 11 residues. The CDR3 sequence is CASSEGTEAFF. DNA for the CDR3: TGTGCCAGCAGTGAAGGGACAGAAGCTTTCTTT.

The chain is built from TRBV5-1 and TRBJ1-1; 7 bases agree with TRBD1. Per germline, CDR1 SGHRS and CDR2 YFSETQ. This CDR3 is built from 17 residues. Germline trimming cut 0 bases from V and 4 bases from J; bases unmatched to any gene: 12. The CDR3 is CASSLAPVGRGTTEAFF. The CDR3 coding sequence is TGCGCCAGCAGCTTGGCCCCCGTAGGCAGGGGGACCACTGAAGCTTTCTTT.

The chain links TRBV18 to TRBJ2-1; 10 positions agree with TRBD1. The CDR3 runs 15 residues. CDR1 is KGHSH and CDR2 is LQKENI in the germline V gene. Germline trimming cut 4 bases from V and 5 bases from J; bases unmatched to any gene: 5. Here the CDR3 DNA reads TGTGCCAGCTCACTCCGGGACAGGGGTAACAATGAGCAGTTCTTC. It yields the protein CASSLRDRGNNEQFF.

The gene calls are TRBV29-1 and TRBJ2-7; a weak D match, TRBD2 (6 bases). Per the germline V gene, CDR1 is SQVTM and CDR2 is ANQGSEA. Deletions cut 0 bases from V and 3 bases from J, with 9 bases between. The CDR3 covers 13 residues. CDR3 region: CSVEEGLIYEQYF. The DNA for the CDR3 is TGCAGCGTTGAAGAGGGACTCATCTACGAGCAGTACTTC.

The V call is TRBV28, the J call TRBJ1-4, with D possibly TRBD1 on 6 matching bases. Germline lookup yields CDR1 MDHEN and CDR2 SYDVKM. V dropped 4 bases and J dropped 5 bases, with 11 bases sitting between them. The CDR3 contains 14 residues. CDR3: CASSSRDTNEKLFF. DNA of the CDR3: TGTGCCAGCAGTTCCCGGGACACCAATGAAAAACTGTTTTTT.

V usage is TRBV19 and J usage is TRBJ2-2; TRBD1 matches 9 bases. Trimming at V came to 7 bases and at J to 3 bases, leaving 6 bases not matched to a gene. Per the germline V gene, CDR1 is LNHDA and CDR2 is SQIVND (reference sequence). The CDR3 consists of 15 residues. CDR3 in amino acids: CASTSGTGHTGELFF. CDR3 nucleotides: TGTGCCAGTACCTCCGGGACAGGGCACACCGGGGAGCTGTTTTTT.

This clone was counted only a few times. V is TRBV9 and J is TRBJ1-3, with 10 positions matching TRBD1. Germline CDR1 SGDLS, CDR2 YYNGEE. The CDR3 has 16 amino acids. Trimming removed 3 bases from V and 3 bases from J; junction bases left unmatched: 6. The CDR3 bases are TGTGCCAGCAGCGGAACCGGGACAGGGGTTGGAAACACCATATATTTT. Its translation is CASSGTGTGVGNTIYF. Full variable domain (missing parts from reference TRBV9 and TRBJ1-3): DSGVTQTPKHLITATGQRVTLRCSPRSGDLSVYWYQQSLDQGLQFLIQYYNGEERAKGNILERFSAQQFPDLHSELNLSSLELGDSALYFCASSGTGTGVGNTIYFGEGSWLTVV.

The rearrangement uses TRBV7-9 and TRBJ2-5; possibly TRBD2 for D (5 bases). Germline V gene sequence: CDR1 SEHNR, CDR2 FQNEAQ (reference sequence). The length of the CDR3 is 13 residues. V was pared by 5 bases and J by 7 bases, with 14 bases between. The chain's CDR3 is CASSPDGAGTQYF. CDR3 DNA: TGTGCCAGCAGCCCGGACGGTGCGGGGACCCAGTACTTC. Looking up the rest from reference TRBV7-9 and TRBJ2-5 gives the full variable domain: DTGVSQNPRHKITKRGQNVTFRCDPISEHNRLYWYRQTLGQGPEFLTYFQNEAQLEKSRLLSDRFSAERPKGSFSTLEIQRTEQGDSAMYLCASSPDGAGTQYFGPGTRLLVL.

This chain joins TRBV24-1 and TRBJ1-1; tentative D call: TRBD1 (5 bases). The CDR3 contains 13 residues. Germline CDR1 KGHDR, CDR2 SFDVKD. V lost 5 bases to trimming and J lost 5 bases, with 11 bases between them. The DNA for the CDR3 is TGTGCCACCAGTGCAGGGCGGGGGACTGAAGCTTTCTTT. Translated: CATSAGRGTEAFF.

The chain links TRBV19 to TRBJ1-2, with 8 nucleotides matching TRBD1. Trimming removed 5 bases from V and 4 bases from J; junction bases left unmatched: 9. Germline CDR1 LNHDA, CDR2 SQIVND (reference sequence). The CDR3 has 15 amino acids. The CDR3 sequence: CASSFGTGEGYGYTF. DNA for the CDR3: TGTGCCAGTAGTTTCGGGACAGGCGAGGGCTATGGCTACACCTTC.